Each of the 20 T cell receptor beta chains below was sequenced from the same sample in a study of human T cells and chemical hapten exposure. This sample's time point: patch test 2, 6 weeks after DPC sensitization. Treatment of the sample: therapeutic diphenylcyclopropenone sensitization with weekly scalp DPC. TCRdb re-analysed the RACE reads in MiXCR, keeping a single row per CDR3 protein. Of just over 350,000 distinct CDR3 sequences in the sample, about 6% were seen once. The starting material was whole blood, obtained in connection with sensitization to the hapten diphenylcyclopropenone (DPC). These receptor sequences come from a woman between 18 and 29 years old with alopecia areata. Some clones in this sample may be carry-over from other donors' samples.

The chain combines TRBV7-6 with TRBJ2-5, with 8 positions matching TRBD2. The CDR3 sequence is 15 residues long. Unmatched junction bases numbered 10, after V lost 5 bases and J lost 5 bases. Germline CDR1 is SGHVS and CDR2 is FNYEAQ. The CDR3 loop is CASSVGRGGPETQYF. DNA for the CDR3: TGTGCCAGCAGCGTCGGACGGGGGGGCCCGGAGACCCAGTACTTC.

The genes are TRBV7-2 and TRBJ2-4; D unresolved. Germline V CDR1 and CDR2: SGHTA, FQGNSA. V lost 5 bases, J lost 0 bases, and 14 bases lay in between. The CDR3 totals 16 residues. CDR3 residues: CASSPDLVLAKNIQYF. The CDR3 DNA follows: TGTGCCAGCAGCCCCGATCTTGTCCTAGCCAAAAACATTCAGTACTTC.

This clonotype was observed a handful of times. The V call is TRBV7-3, the J call TRBJ2-2, with TRBD1 matching over 8 bases. Germline CDR1 and CDR2: SGHTA and FQGTGA. Trimming at V came to 5 bases and at J to 7 bases, leaving 3 bases not matched to a gene. The CDR3 loop spans 13 amino acids. The chain's CDR3 is CASSQGAGGELFF. CDR3 sequence (DNA): TGTGCCAGCAGCCAGGGGGCTGGCGGGGAGCTGTTTTTT.

The sample holds many counts of this clonotype. V usage is TRBV12-3 or TRBV12-4 and J usage is TRBJ1-1; D unclear. V was trimmed by 1 base and J by 6 bases, leaving 15 bases between them. The CDR3 loop spans 15 amino acids. This CDR3 is CASSLGTARAAEAFF. Written as DNA, the CDR3 is TGTGCCAGCAGTTTAGGAACGGCCCGGGCGGCTGAAGCTTTCTTT.

The sample holds many counts of this clonotype. This chain links TRBV28 with TRBJ2-1; D perhaps matches TRBD1 (6 bases). This CDR3 contains 15 residues. From germline, CDR1 is MDHEN and CDR2 SYDVKM. Trimming took 8 bases from V and 7 from J, leaving 21 bases between them. The CDR3 DNA sequence: TGTGCCAGCGTGGGGGCCCAGGGGTTGGGGAATGAGCAGTTCTTC. The encoded protein is CASVGAQGLGNEQFF.

Many counts were recorded for this clonotype. The chain couples TRBV29-1 to TRBJ1-6; 8 bases match TRBD1. Germline assignment: CDR1 SQVTM and CDR2 ANQGSEA. The J segment lost 6 bases and the V segment lost 5 bases, leaving 6 bases of the junction unmatched. The CDR3 consists of 14 residues. In DNA, the CDR3 is TGCAGCGTTCGTGACAGGGGAGGTAATTCACCCCTCCACTTT. Amino acid sequence: CSVRDRGGNSPLHF.

The V call is TRBV7-8, the J call TRBJ2-3; possible D gene TRBD1, 6 bases. Germline V lookup: CDR1 SGHVS, CDR2 FQNEAQ. The CDR3 contains 14 residues. Between the trimmed V and J ends, which lost 3 bases and 5 bases, there was a span of 12 bases. The CDR3 sequence is CASSFMGAEDTQYF. Written as DNA, the CDR3 is TGTGCCAGCAGCTTTATGGGGGCGGAAGATACGCAGTATTTT.

There are a few counts of this clonotype. The chain links TRBV29-1 to TRBJ2-1, with a possible D match to TRBD2 (5 bases). Per the germline V gene, CDR1 is SQVTM and CDR2 is ANQGSEA. The CDR3 extends over 15 amino acids. V lost 4 bases and J lost 2, with 15 bases in between. The CDR3 DNA follows: TGCAGCGTTGCGCGAGGGTCTCCTACCTACAATGAGCAGTTCTTC. Translation gives CSVARGSPTYNEQFF.

The chain carries TRBV7-9 and TRBJ1-6, with 8 bases fitting TRBD1. The V segment lost 7 bases and the J segment 9 bases; nucleotides outside the gene matches: 11. This CDR3 has 15 residues. Per germline, CDR1 SEHNR and CDR2 FQNEAQ (reference sequence). The CDR3 DNA reads TGTGCCAGCACCGACCAGGGGGCATCCAGTTCACCCCTCCACTTT. Residues: CASTDQGASSSPLHF.

The rearrangement joins TRBV6-5 to TRBJ2-5, with no clear D. In germline, CDR1 is MNHEY, CDR2 SVGAGI. The CDR3 length is 16 residues. V dropped 2 bases and J dropped 0 bases, with 13 bases sitting between them. The CDR3 sequence is CASSYPAPADQETQYF. The CDR3 DNA reads as TGTGCCAGCAGTTACCCCGCGCCGGCCGACCAAGAGACCCAGTACTTC.

This clonotype was found many times. V usage is TRBV6-2 or TRBV6-3 and J usage is TRBJ1-1; D ambiguous. This CDR3 region has 13 residues. V was cut by 6 bases and J by 1 base, with 9 bases left in between. The germline V gene has CDR1 MNHEY and CDR2 SVGEGT. The CDR3 nucleotides are TGTGCCAGCAGCAAGGACCCGAACACTGAAGCTTTCTTT. It is translated as CASSKDPNTEAFF.

In its sample, this clonotype was seen a few times. CDR3 coding DNA: TGCAGCGTGGTCCCTGGCAATGAGCAGTTCTTC. Its protein is CSVVPGNEQFF. V usage is TRBV29-1 and J usage is TRBJ2-1; no definite D call. Germline loops: CDR1 SQVTM, CDR2 ANQGSEA. Between the trimmed V and J ends, which lost 6 bases and 6 bases, there was a span of 9 bases. The CDR3 runs to 11 residues.

This clonotype was detected ten times or more. V is TRBV6-6 and J is TRBJ1-5, with D perhaps TRBD1 (6 bases). CDR3 length equals 15 residues. V was cut by 5 bases and J by 6 bases, with 17 bases left in between. Germline CDR1 and CDR2: MNHNY and SVGAGI (reference sequence). CDR3 amino acids: CASSDAGVFGQPQHF. CDR3 nucleotides: TGTGCCAGCAGTGACGCAGGGGTGTTCGGTCAGCCCCAGCATTTT.

This clonotype was detected only a few times. The CDR3 nucleotides are TGTGCCAGCAGCAAAGTCCCAGGAATCTATGGCTACACCTTC. The encoded protein is CASSKVPGIYGYTF. The chain recombines TRBV21-1 with TRBJ1-2. TRBV21-1 is described as a pseudogene. The CDR3 loop spans 14 amino acids.

This clonotype turned up a few times. V usage is TRBV7-2 and J usage is TRBJ1-3; D not certain. CDR3 length equals 14 residues. CDR1 is SGHTA, CDR2 FQGNSA, per germline. V lost 2 bases to trimming and J lost 4 bases, with 9 bases between them. The CDR3 loop is CASSLNLRGNTIYF. The DNA of the CDR3 is TGTGCCAGCAGCTTAAATCTCAGAGGAAACACCATATATTTT.

At least ten counts were recorded for this clonotype. This chain connects TRBV6-2 or TRBV6-3 to TRBJ1-3; D call uncertain. The CDR3 is 13 amino acids. Germline CDR1 MNHEY, CDR2 SVGEGT. Trimming took off 4 bases at V and 0 bases at J, with 4 bases between the two ends. CDR3: CASSSTSGNTIYF. DNA for the CDR3: TGTGCCAGCAGTTCCACCTCTGGAAACACCATATATTTT.

This chain connects TRBV15 to TRBJ2-3; D possibly corresponds to TRBD2 (6 bases). Germline assignment: CDR1 LNHNV and CDR2 YYDKDF (reference sequence). The V gene lost 0 bases and the J gene lost 2 bases, with 18 bases spanning the gap. CDR3 length: 18 residues. The CDR3 loop reads CATSRDSSRGGVTDTQYF. The CDR3 coding sequence is TGTGCCACCAGCAGAGACAGCTCGCGGGGCGGGGTCACAGATACGCAGTATTTT. The full variable domain, rest sourced from reference TRBV15 and TRBJ2-3, is DAMVIQNPRYQVTQFGKPVTLSCSQTLNHNVMYWYQQKSSQAPKLLFHYYDKDFNNEADTPDNFQSRRPNTSFCFLDIRSPGLGDTAMYLCATSRDSSRGGVTDTQYFGPGTRLTVL.

The sample holds a few counts of this clonotype. J is TRBJ1-6 and V is TRBV20-1; a weak D match, TRBD1 (5 bases). V was shortened by 0 bases and J by 1 base, with 10 bases between the two germline ends. The germline V gene encodes CDR1 DFQATT and CDR2 SNEGSKA (reference sequence). The CDR3 consists of 16 residues. CDR3 coding DNA: TGCAGTGCTAGAGATGCGGGGGAGTCCTATAATTCACCCCTCCACTTT. Encoded protein: CSARDAGESYNSPLHF.

The chain combines TRBV6-5 with TRBJ2-7; D is unresolved. CDR3 size: 15 residues. CDR1 is MNHEY and CDR2 is SVGAGI in the germline V gene. Trimming left V 5 bases short and J 2 bases short, with 16 bases between. CDR3 DNA: TGTGCCAGCAGTAGGACGGCCCTCGTCGCCTACGAGCAGTACTTC. Translating gives CASSRTALVAYEQYF.

This clonotype was seen at least ten times. This rearrangement joins TRBV20-1 to TRBJ1-5; TRBD1 matches 8 bases. Germline V gene data show CDR1 as DFQATT and CDR2 as SNEGSKA (reference sequence). CDR3 length: 14 amino acids. V was clipped by 2 bases and J by 6 bases; unmatched bases: 6. In DNA, the CDR3 is TGCAGTGCTAGACCGGACAGGGTCGGTCAGCCCCAGCATTTT. Translated: CSARPDRVGQPQHF.